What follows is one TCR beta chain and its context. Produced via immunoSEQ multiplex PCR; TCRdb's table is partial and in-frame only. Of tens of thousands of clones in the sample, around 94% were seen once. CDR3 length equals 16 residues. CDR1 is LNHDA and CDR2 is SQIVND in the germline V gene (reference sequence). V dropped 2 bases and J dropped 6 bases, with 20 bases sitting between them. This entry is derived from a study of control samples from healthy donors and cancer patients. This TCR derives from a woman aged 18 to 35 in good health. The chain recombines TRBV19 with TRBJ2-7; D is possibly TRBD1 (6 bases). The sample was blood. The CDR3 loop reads CASSIRSGTLGREQYF. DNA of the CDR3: TGTGCCAGTAGTATAAGGAGTGGGACATTAGGTCGCGAGCAGTACTTC.